These T cell receptor beta chains were read from a single sample in a study of T cells expressing NK-cell markers. TCRdb re-analyzed the 5' RACE reads; it lists each CDR3 protein once, without DNA. The listing contains around 470,000 distinct CDR3 sequences. The sample consisted of blood T cells: a sorted CD56 or NKG2C T cell subset, CD4+ or CD8+ T cells, or bulk PBMC T cells (not recorded which). Every receptor here comes from a woman aged 45 to 65 in good health. Each CDR3 is given with its conserved first and last residue.

v_gene	j_gene	CDR3aa
TRBV27	TRBJ2-7	CASSSRTSAGTSGRALFYEQYF
TRBV7-8	TRBJ2-7	CASSLRDGPYEQYF
TRBV20-1	TRBJ2-3	CSAGGVTDTQYF
TRBV6-5	TRBJ2-3	CASTRAQGRIDTQYF
TRBV3-1	TRBJ2-1	CASAGLTYEQFF
TRBV5-1	TRBJ2-3	CASSLQGPTDTQYF
TRBV7-9	TRBJ2-2	CASSLPSGRATGELFF
TRBV5-1	TRBJ2-3	CASSLGPREGQDTQYF
TRBV12-3/TRBV12-4	TRBJ2-2	CASSFGIGTGELFF
TRBV3-1	TRBJ2-1	CASSQDALGGREQFF
TRBV15	TRBJ2-7	CATSTSRDNSYEQYF
TRBV5-1	TRBJ2-1	CASSLLTGLYNEQFF
TRBV29-1	TRBJ1-4	CSVMTVEKLFF
TRBV11-1	TRBJ2-1	CASSRLTSGPYNEQFF
TRBV10-3	TRBJ2-1	CAISEPLDREQFF
TRBV7-8	TRBJ2-1	CASSLDGRSGDEQFF
TRBV6-5	TRBJ2-3	CASSHLKEKNTQYF
TRBV27	TRBJ1-5	CASSQQGRDQPQHF
TRBV27	TRBJ2-7	CASSPLAGNSYEQYF
TRBV5-1	TRBJ2-5	CASSFLASERETQYF
TRBV20-1	TRBJ2-1	CSAAGLAGVSEQFF
TRBV4-1	TRBJ1-1	CASSQWMQAEAFF
TRBV19	TRBJ2-2	CASMSPGELFF
TRBV6-1	TRBJ2-5	CASSGLAGGRGQETQYF
TRBV7-8	TRBJ2-1	CASSLIWGAGALEFF
TRBV6-5	TRBJ2-2	CASSLGQGTSGELFF
TRBV6-1	TRBJ2-1	CASGGDYFSYNEQFF
TRBV9	TRBJ2-3	CASSVGGPSGSWDTQYF
TRBV24-1	TRBJ2-3	CATSVGGATDTQYF
TRBV7-6	TRBJ2-3	CASSSPRGPDTQYF
TRBV29-1	TRBJ1-1	CSGGTGAGTEAFF
TRBV9	TRBJ1-1	CASSASGGSTEAFF
TRBV20-1	TRBJ2-2	CSASGGQGFTGELFF
TRBV5-1	TRBJ2-2	CASSLGWRNGELFF
TRBV20-1	TRBJ2-5	CSARPTMFETQYF
TRBV24-1	TRBJ1-2	CATSDSTARDRGVYGYTF
TRBV28	TRBJ2-3	CASSLSGTGADTQYF
TRBV5-1	TRBJ2-1	CASSYQSSGMKDEQFF
TRBV12-3/TRBV12-4	TRBJ2-7	CASSVGVGQYF
TRBV12-3/TRBV12-4	TRBJ2-7	CASRLGPNYEQYF
TRBV12-3/TRBV12-4	TRBJ2-5	CASTGLAGGPQETQYF
TRBV24-1	TRBJ2-3	CATSDLTLDRASTDTQYF
TRBV30	TRBJ2-2	CAHRETRTGELFF
TRBV2	TRBJ2-1	CASSEGTSANPKEFF
TRBV6-5	TRBJ2-1	CASSSTLSSYNEQFF
TRBV5-6	TRBJ1-5	CASSLGGENQPQHF
TRBV30	TRBJ1-5	CAWSVQGRGGNQPQHF
TRBV7-9	TRBJ2-3	CASSLPRDTQYF
TRBV2	TRBJ1-5	CASSEVGAGNQPQHF
TRBV25-1	TRBJ2-7	CASSESGALSYEQYF